A selection of T cell receptor beta chains follows, all from one sample in a study of cytomegalovirus exposure and HLA in healthy donors. The assay was immunoSEQ multiplex PCR, and TCRdb's table has in-frame clones only and misses some. The sample lists 95,000 to 150,000 clones; about four fifths were seen once. The source material was PBMCs. The receptors come from a female donor in good health and CMV-seropositive. Each CDR3 is given with its conserved first and last residue. D genes are given only for firm matches. Size is omitted from some rows. Given values are once, few, many or a class for expanded clones.

J,V,length,size,D,CDR3,DNA
TRBJ2-3,TRBV7-2,15,.,.,CASSPLVLSPDTQYF,TGTGCCAGCAGTCCACTAGTCTTGAGTCCAGATACGCAGTATTTT
TRBJ1-1,TRBV5-1,14,.,TRBD1,CASSYGTGGTEAFF,TGCGCCAGCAGCTACGGGACAGGGGGCACTGAAGCTTTCTTT
TRBJ1-2,TRBV29-1,14,.,TRBD1,CSVVPPGQPYGYTF,TGCAGCGTTGTGCCCCCGGGACAGCCTTATGGCTACACCTTC
TRBJ2-7,TRBV7-9,12,once,.,CASSLGSGEQYF,TGTGCCAGCAGCTTAGGGTCCGGCGAGCAGTACTTC
TRBJ1-2,TRBV19,15,.,.,CASSTGQTALYGYTF,TGTGCCAGTAGTACCGGACAGACCGCGCTCTATGGCTACACCTTC
TRBJ2-5,TRBV6-5,14,.,.,CASSLLGGAETQYF,TGTGCCAGCAGTCTCCTCGGAGGGGCTGAGACCCAGTACTTC
TRBJ2-1,TRBV11-2,13,.,.,CASSLSGPNEQFF,TGTGCCAGCAGCCTCTCAGGGCCCAATGAGCAGTTCTTC
TRBJ2-2,TRBV7-9,13,few,.,CASSSVGVVELFF,TGTGCCAGCAGCTCTGTCGGGGTTGTGGAGCTGTTTTTT
TRBJ2-3,TRBV7-2,16,.,TRBD2,CASSFMGLAGTDTQYF,TGTGCCAGCAGCTTTATGGGACTAGCGGGTACAGATACGCAGTATTTT
TRBJ2-7,TRBV13,16,.,TRBD1,CASSLGGLQGAHEQYF,TGTGCCAGCAGCTTAGGAGGATTACAGGGGGCACACGAGCAGTACTTC
TRBJ2-1,TRBV5-8,15,.,TRBD2,CASSRGTSGVNEQFF,TGTGCCAGCAGCCGGGGGACTAGCGGGGTCAATGAGCAGTTCTTC
TRBJ1-1,TRBV2,11,few,.,CASSQNTEAFF,TGTGCCAGCAGCCAGAACACTGAAGCTTTCTTT
TRBJ1-5,TRBV15,17,.,.,CATSRGQVGFGNQPQHF,TGTGCCACCAGCAGAGGGCAAGTGGGCTTTGGCAATCAGCCCCAGCATTTT
TRBJ2-5,TRBV5-6,16,once,TRBD1,CASSLTRGQGIETQYF,TGTGCCAGCAGCTTGACCCGGGGACAGGGGATAGAGACCCAGTACTTC
TRBJ2-1,TRBV6-1,15,.,.,CASSEALSILREQFF,TGTGCCAGCAGTGAAGCGCTTTCTATTTTACGTGAGCAGTTCTTC
TRBJ1-2,TRBV27,14,.,.,CASRTLTGNYGYTF,TGTGCCAGCAGGACTCTAACAGGGAACTATGGCTACACCTTC
TRBJ2-3,TRBV7-9,14,.,.,CASSLSRVTDTQYF,TGTGCCAGCAGCTTAAGCAGGGTCACAGATACGCAGTATTTT
TRBJ2-3,TRBV7-9,15,.,.,CASSLEGVSTDTQYF,TGTGCCAGCAGCTTAGAGGGGGTAAGCACAGATACGCAGTATTTT
TRBJ1-2,TRBV25-1,14,.,.,CASSRGGVNYGYTF,TGTGCCAGCAGTCGAGGGGGGGTCAACTATGGCTACACCTTC
TRBJ2-1,TRBV11-2,12,.,TRBD2,CASKGGDNEQFF,TGTGCCAGCAAGGGAGGGGACAATGAGCAGTTCTTC
TRBJ2-3,TRBV29-1,14,.,TRBD2,CSVDGGGNTDTQYF,TGCAGCGTTGATGGCGGGGGGAACACAGATACGCAGTATTTT
TRBJ2-4,TRBV4-2,15,.,TRBD1,CASSQQQGERNIQYF,TGTGCCAGCAGCCAACAACAGGGGGAAAGGAACATTCAGTACTTC
TRBJ1-1,TRBV19,15,.,.,CASSIGRALNTEAFF,TGTGCCAGTAGTATCGGTCGAGCGCTGAACACTGAAGCTTTCTTT
TRBJ1-2,TRBV6-1,14,.,TRBD1,CASSRDRAFDGYTF,TGTGCCAGCAGCCGGGACAGGGCATTTGATGGCTACACCTTC
TRBJ1-6,TRBV4-1,13,.,.,CASSQEQGDHLHF,TGCGCCAGCAGCCAAGAACAGGGAGATCACCTCCACTTT
TRBJ1-2,TRBV5-1,14,.,TRBD1,CASSLIVQGGGYTF,TGCGCCAGCAGCTTGATAGTTCAAGGGGGCGGCTACACCTTC
TRBJ1-1,TRBV25-1,14,.,.,CASSDLRGNTEAFF,TGTGCCAGCAGTGATCTCCGGGGGAACACTGAAGCTTTCTTT
TRBJ1-2,TRBV7-9,15,.,.,CASSLATVRNYGYTF,TGTGCCAGCAGCTTAGCCACAGTCAGGAACTATGGCTACACCTTC